This T cell receptor (beta chain) was sequenced for a study of identical twins. Notes on the study in general: Zero-insertion findings could be partly confounded by invariant cells (MAIT and iNKT cells). Fewer insertions marked abundant cord blood beta clonotypes; young adult naive trended weakly, memory not at all.

Details on this clonotype: The antigen is not known.

The CDR3 contains 18 residues. Germline assignment: CDR1 MNHEY and CDR2 SMNVEV (reference sequence). The V and J ends lost 5 bases and 0 bases, in that order; junction bases with no gene match: 10. Unique molecular identifiers were present on the cDNA, and a universal primer site came from template switching. MiXCR was run by TCRdb on the 5' RACE reads, yielding one entry per CDR3 protein. The table lists over 550,000 distinct CDR3 sequences, roughly 7.2% of them singletons. Everyone who gave samples was a healthy Caucasian. The same specimen was also included in a second study, on yellow fever vaccine responses in identical twins.

The TCR sequence derives from a woman aged 18-35 years in good health. The chain employs TRBV27 and TRBJ2-1, with TRBD2 matching 10 bases. The sample consisted of PBMCs. CDR3 nucleotides: TGTGCCAGCAGTCCCCGGACTAGCGGAGCGATCTCCTACAATGAGCAGTTCTTC. Its translation is CASSPRTSGAISYNEQFF.